A single sample is the source of the 20 T cell receptor beta chains below, sequenced in a study of cytomegalovirus exposure and HLA in healthy donors. The PCR had 60 Vbeta and 13 Jbeta primers. Some clones are missing from TCRdb's copy, which holds only in-frame ones; the method was immunoSEQ multiplex PCR. The sample consists of about 65,000 clones, 60% to 80% of them appearing once. The material sequenced was PBMCs. All receptors derive from a girl aged 10 to 17 in good health and CMV-seropositive.

The CDR3 DNA reads TGTGCCACTGGAGGGTTAGGGAACTATGGCTACACCTTC. It translates to CATGGLGNYGYTF. The rearrangement joins TRBV6-1 to TRBJ1-2; the D is unclear. Germline V gives CDR1 MNHNS, CDR2 SASEGT. The V end was cut by 10 bases, the J end by 2 bases, with 14 bases between. CDR3 size: 13 residues.

The J gene is TRBJ1-6, the V gene TRBV4-2; the D gene is possibly TRBD1 (5 bases). The CDR3 consists of 16 residues. The V gene's germline CDR1 is LGHNA and CDR2 YNFKEQ. With 0 bases removed from V and 7 bases from J, the gap between germline ends came to 13 bases. The CDR3 loop reads CASSQEAVGANSPLHF. CDR3 nucleotides: TGTGCCAGCAGCCAAGAGGCAGTTGGGGCAAATTCACCCCTCCACTTT.

This sequence joins TRBV29-1 and TRBJ2-6; tentatively, D is TRBD2 (5 bases). The CDR3 loop spans 16 amino acids. V was cut by 4 bases and J by 0 bases, with 13 bases left in between. The germline CDR1 and CDR2 sequences are SQVTM and ANQGSEA. CDR3 sequence (DNA): TGCAGCGTTGGATTAGCGCCTAGCTCTGGGGCCAACGTCCTGACTTTC. Encoded protein: CSVGLAPSSGANVLTF.

V usage is TRBV30 and J usage is TRBJ2-1; TRBD1 aligns across 9 bases. CDR3 length equals 14 residues. Losses at the gene ends were 3 bases for V and 10 bases for J; bases not matched to a gene: 10. From germline, CDR1 is GTSNPN and CDR2 SVGIG (reference sequence). CDR3 DNA: TGTGCCTGGAGCGCGGGACAGGGAATCGGGGAGCAGTTCTTC. As protein: CAWSAGQGIGEQFF.

The chain joins TRBV19 to TRBJ1-6, with unresolved D. This CDR3 spans 10 amino acids. Germline V gene sequence: CDR1 LNHDA, CDR2 SQIVND (reference sequence). V lost 7 bases and J 9 bases, leaving 4 bases between the germline ends. CDR3 nucleotide sequence: TGTGCCAGTATCCTTTCACCCCTCCACTTT. Protein product: CASILSPLHF.

DNA for the CDR3: TGTGCCAGCAGTGAAGGCAGGGTAGACACTGAAGCTTTCTTT. Translation gives CASSEGRVDTEAFF. The chain combines TRBV6-1 with TRBJ1-1; tentatively, D is TRBD1 (5 bases). V dropped 1 base and J dropped 3 bases, with 9 bases sitting between them. Looked up from germline, CDR1 is MNHNS and CDR2 is SASEGT. The CDR3 is 14 residues long.

J is TRBJ1-1 and V is TRBV6-5; TRBD1 matches at 8 bases. The CDR3 length is 15 residues. V gave up 1 base and J gave up 2 bases; unmatched junction bases: 3. Germline CDR1 MNHEY, CDR2 SVGAGI. The CDR3 bases are TGTGCCAGCAGTTACTGGACAGGGAGAAACACTGAAGCTTTCTTT. Protein product: CASSYWTGRNTEAFF.

This chain links TRBV14 with TRBJ2-5; D might be TRBD2 (6 bases). V lost 2 bases and J 3 bases, leaving 7 bases between the germline ends. Per germline, CDR1 SGHDN and CDR2 FVKESK. The CDR3 runs to 13 residues. CDR3 loop: CASSQRGEETQYF. Here the CDR3 DNA reads TGTGCCAGCAGCCAACGCGGGGAAGAGACCCAGTACTTC.

V and J are TRBV30 and TRBJ1-5; maybe TRBD1 (6 bases). Germline-derived CDR1 and CDR2 are GTSNPN and SVGIG (reference sequence). V was clipped by 0 bases and J by 5 bases, with 11 bases between them. The CDR3 runs 14 residues. CDR3 DNA sequence: TGTGCCTGGAGTGTACGGAAGGGGGATCAGCCCCAGCATTTT. Translating it yields CAWSVRKGDQPQHF.

The V gene is TRBV6-5, the J gene TRBJ2-7; the match to TRBD1 covers 7 bases. The V segment lost 4 bases and the J segment 5 bases; nucleotides outside the gene matches: 5. The CDR3 extends over 13 amino acids. Per the germline V gene, CDR1 is MNHEY and CDR2 is SVGAGI. CDR3 sequence (DNA): TGTGCCAGCAGTTTGACAGGGCAACACGAGCAGTACTTC. Amino acid sequence: CASSLTGQHEQYF.

The chain carries TRBV27 and TRBJ2-5; 9 bases are shared with TRBD1. Losses at the gene ends were 5 bases for V and 6 bases for J; bases not matched to a gene: 28. The CDR3 runs 21 residues. Germline CDR1 and CDR2: MNHEY and SMNVEV (reference sequence). CDR3 residues: CASSPQAFLSIWTGEVQTQYF. Here the CDR3 DNA reads TGTGCCAGCAGTCCCCAAGCCTTTCTGTCCATTTGGACAGGGGAGGTTCAGACCCAGTACTTC.

The rearrangement uses TRBV6-5 and TRBJ2-2; D perhaps matches TRBD2 (6 bases). V was shortened by 5 bases and J by 7 bases, with 14 bases between the two germline ends. This CDR3 has 14 residues. Germline CDR1 is MNHEY and CDR2 is SVGAGI. CDR3 protein: CASSPGDPSGELFF. CDR3 DNA: TGTGCCAGCAGTCCGGGGGATCCTAGCGGGGAGCTGTTTTTT.

The chain employs TRBV4-2 and TRBJ2-1; the match to TRBD2 covers 14 bases. The germline gives CDR1 LGHNA, CDR2 YNFKEQ. V dropped 4 bases and J dropped 4; count of bases not matched to a gene: 6. CDR3 size: 17 residues. The CDR3 region has the DNA TGTGCCAGCAGCCCGTGGACTAGCGGGGGGCAGTACAATGAGCAGTTCTTC. This translates into CASSPWTSGGQYNEQFF.

The rearrangement joins TRBV9 to TRBJ2-7, with 8 nucleotides matching TRBD1. In germline, CDR1 is SGDLS, CDR2 YYNGEE. The CDR3 contains 15 residues. The ends lost 7 bases at V and 7 bases at J; junction bases unmatched: 16. CDR3 DNA sequence: TGTGCCAGCGGCGCTGGACAGGGACAGACCGGGGAGCAGTACTTC. As protein: CASGAGQGQTGEQYF.

This clone was seen more than once but under ten times. The genes are TRBV28 and TRBJ2-1; 11 bases match TRBD2. The ends lost 5 bases at V and 9 bases at J; junction bases unmatched: 9. CDR3 length: 15 amino acids. From germline, CDR1 is MDHEN and CDR2 SYDVKM. The CDR3 sequence: CASSPRLAGMGEQFF. The CDR3, as DNA: TGTGCCAGCAGTCCAAGACTAGCGGGAATGGGTGAGCAGTTCTTC.

This chain uses TRBV5-4 with TRBJ1-2, with D unclear. With 4 bases removed from V and 4 bases from J, the gap between germline ends came to 8 bases. Germline V lookup: CDR1 SGHNT, CDR2 YYREEE (reference sequence). The CDR3 sequence is 12 residues long. CDR3 amino acids: CASSPPGYGYTF. The CDR3 region has the DNA TGTGCCAGCAGCCCCCCAGGCTATGGCTACACCTTC.

Ten or more counts support this clone. This chain connects TRBV7-2 to TRBJ2-5; 9 bases line up with TRBD1. The length of the CDR3 is 15 residues. The V gene end was trimmed by 5 bases and the J gene end by 5 bases; junction bases not matched to a gene: 9. Per the germline V gene, CDR1 is SGHTA and CDR2 is FQGNSA. DNA for the CDR3: TGTGCCAGCAGCCCAATGGGACAGGGTTCGGAGACCCAGTACTTC. Its translation: CASSPMGQGSETQYF.

V is TRBV7-9 and J is TRBJ1-5; maybe TRBD1 (5 bases). The length of the CDR3 is 14 residues. Per the germline V gene, CDR1 is SEHNR and CDR2 is FQNEAQ (reference sequence). The V and J ends lost 6 bases and 0 bases respectively, with 9 bases between them. The CDR3 DNA sequence: TGTGCCAGCAGTTGGACAAATAGCAATCAGCCCCAGCATTTT. This translates into CASSWTNSNQPQHF.

The chain links TRBV7-8 to TRBJ2-1, with 7 bases aligning to TRBD1. This CDR3 is built from 14 residues. The ends lost 5 bases at V and 10 bases at J; junction bases unmatched: 11. Germline assignment: CDR1 SGHVS and CDR2 FQNEAQ. This CDR3 reads CASSPMTGPGEQFF. The CDR3 DNA reads TGTGCCAGCAGCCCCATGACAGGGCCGGGAGAGCAGTTCTTC.

This rearrangement joins TRBV7-9 to TRBJ1-2, with D uncertain. Trimming removed 7 bases at V and 3 bases at J, with 12 bases between. Germline values: CDR1 SEHNR, CDR2 FQNEAQ (reference sequence). The CDR3 is 13 amino acids. This chain's CDR3 is CASTRTDYYGYTF. CDR3 nucleotide sequence: TGTGCCAGCACAAGGACGGACTACTATGGCTACACCTTC.